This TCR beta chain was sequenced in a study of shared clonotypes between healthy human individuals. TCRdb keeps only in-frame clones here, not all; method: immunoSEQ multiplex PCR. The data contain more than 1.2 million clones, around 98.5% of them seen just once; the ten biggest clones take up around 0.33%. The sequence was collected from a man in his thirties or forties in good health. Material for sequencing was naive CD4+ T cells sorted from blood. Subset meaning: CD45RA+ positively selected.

The CDR3 region is CASSARTDTQYF. The CDR3 nucleotides read TGTGCCAGCAGCGCCCGCACAGATACGCAGTATTTT. V is TRBV7-8 and J is TRBJ2-3; unclear D gene. Germline values: CDR1 SGHVS, CDR2 FQNEAQ. The CDR3 runs 12 residues. Trimming stripped 5 bases from V and 1 base from J, with 4 bases between.